This T cell receptor beta chain was documented in a study of control samples from healthy donors and cancer patients. Only in-frame clones appear in the TCRdb table, and some are missing; sequencing was by immunoSEQ multiplex PCR. The table records 70,000 or so clones, around 94% of them present only once. V was clipped by 3 bases and J by 5 bases, with 11 bases between them. The CDR3 has 14 amino acids. Germline lookup yields CDR1 MGHRA and CDR2 YSYEKL. This clone was seen just once. The source of this sequence is a woman between 40 and 50 years old in good health. This chain uses TRBV4-1 with TRBJ2-1, with D perhaps TRBD2 (6 bases). The source material was blood. CDR3 nucleotide sequence: TGCGCCAGCAGCCAGGGCCCGGGGGACAATGAGCAGTTCTTC. It codes for CASSQGPGDNEQFF.